The entry below gives a single T cell receptor (beta chain) sequence along with its context. This specimen belongs to a study of blood T cells in healthy people across ages. Through a sample-barcoded 5' primer and a J-beta primer mix, a second PCR was run for roughly 6 to 12 cycles. TCRdb re-called the 5' RACE reads with MiXCR, one entry per CDR3 protein. The sample has about 2 million distinct CDR3 sequences; roughly 50% are singletons. This sequence originates from a woman between 35 and 50 years old in good health. Material: blood.

The CDR3 DNA reads as TGTGCCAGCAGTTTATCGATCACCGGGTACCAAGAGACCCAGTACTTC. Protein sequence: CASSLSITGYQETQYF. J is TRBJ2-5 and V is TRBV27; D is undetermined. V was cut by 0 bases and J by 0 bases, with 11 bases left in between. Germline V gene sequence: CDR1 MNHEY, CDR2 SMNVEV (reference sequence). The CDR3 covers 16 residues.